This is a list of T cell receptor beta chains from one sample in a study of blood T cell repertoires in COVID-19. Using immunoSEQ multiplex PCR, the repertoire was profiled, and TCRdb retains in-frame clones only, with some absent. In the table there are 200,000 to 250,000 clones, more than 75% of which are singletons. The sequenced material came from PBMCs or T cells enriched from blood (not recorded which). These receptors came from a woman aged 50 to 60 who had recovered from COVID-19. CDR3s include the opening cysteine and the closing phenylalanine or tryptophan. The D gene is left open where the match is weak. The size entry is marked missing in some rows and otherwise reads once, few, many or a size class.

abundance,v_gene,d_gene,len,j_gene,CDR3aa,CDR3nt
NA,TRBV5-1,TRBD1,16,TRBJ1-1,CASSLWTGFADTEAFF,TGCGCCAGCAGCTTATGGACAGGGTTTGCGGACACTGAAGCTTTCTTT
NA,TRBV20-1,NA,10,TRBJ1-1,CSARDRASFF,TGCAGTGCTAGAGATCGTGCTAGCTTCTTT
NA,TRBV18,TRBD1,17,TRBJ2-2,CASSPVPGQSPSGELFF,TGTGCCAGCTCACCAGTTCCGGGACAGAGTCCATCCGGGGAGCTGTTTTTT
once,TRBV19,TRBD1,14,TRBJ2-1,CASSAGTGSSRQFF,TGTGCCAGTAGTGCCGGGACAGGGTCGTCGCGGCAGTTCTTC
NA,TRBV11-3,NA,12,TRBJ1-2,CASSLGGGGYTF,TGTGCCAGCAGCTTAGGGGGCGGCGGCTACACCTTC
NA,TRBV3-1/TRBV3-2,NA,14,TRBJ2-3,CASRRGGATDTQYF,TGTGCCAGCAGGCGAGGCGGGGCCACAGATACGCAGTATTTT
NA,TRBV5-4,NA,16,TRBJ2-1,CASSPGGQGSYNEQFF,TGTGCCAGCAGCCCCGGGGGGCAGGGCTCCTACAATGAGCAGTTCTTC
NA,TRBV6-6,NA,15,TRBJ2-5,CASSSQGPTLETQYF,TGTGCCAGCAGCTCACAGGGACCTACGTTGGAGACCCAGTACTTC
NA,TRBV28,NA,12,TRBJ2-7,CASNIARGEQYF,TGTGCCAGCAACATAGCCAGGGGCGAGCAGTACTTC
once,TRBV15,NA,13,TRBJ1-2,CATSRGGLVGYTF,TGTGCCACCAGCAGGGGGGGTTTAGTTGGCTACACCTTC
few,TRBV3-1/TRBV3-2,TRBD1,16,TRBJ1-3,CASSKGQGTYGNTIYF,TGTGCCAGCAGCAAAGGACAGGGGACTTATGGAAACACCATATATTTT
NA,TRBV7-2,NA,16,TRBJ2-3,CASSSSLSGTTDTQYF,TGTGCCAGCAGCTCGAGCTTAAGCGGAACCACAGATACGCAGTATTTT
NA,TRBV15,TRBD1,16,TRBJ1-5,CATSRRLGTANQPQHF,TGTGCCACCAGCCGAAGGCTCGGGACAGCGAATCAGCCCCAGCATTTT
NA,TRBV20-1,NA,13,TRBJ1-5,CSASAGVNQPQHF,TGCAGTGCTAGTGCCGGGGTGAATCAGCCCCAGCATTTT
NA,TRBV10-1,NA,13,TRBJ1-1,CASSESYSTEAFF,TGCGCCAGCAGTGAGTCGTACTCCACTGAAGCTTTCTTT
NA,TRBV7-2,NA,14,TRBJ2-5,CASSLAGGRETQYF,TGTGCCAGCAGCTTAGCTGGAGGCCGAGAGACCCAGTACTTC
NA,TRBV3-1/TRBV3-2,NA,15,TRBJ1-2,CASSQEGVRGYGYTF,TGTGCCAGCAGCCAAGAAGGGGTAAGGGGATATGGCTACACCTTC